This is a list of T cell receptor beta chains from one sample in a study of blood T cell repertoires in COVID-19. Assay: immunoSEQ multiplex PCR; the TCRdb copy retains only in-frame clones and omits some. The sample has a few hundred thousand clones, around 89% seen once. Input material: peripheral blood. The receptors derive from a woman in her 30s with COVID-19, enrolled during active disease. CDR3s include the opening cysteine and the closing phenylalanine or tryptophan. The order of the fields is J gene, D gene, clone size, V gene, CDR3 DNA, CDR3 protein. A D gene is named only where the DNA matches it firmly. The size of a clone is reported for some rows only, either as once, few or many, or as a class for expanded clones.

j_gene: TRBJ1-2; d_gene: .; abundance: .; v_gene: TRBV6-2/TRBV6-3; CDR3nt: TGTGCCAGCAGCCAGCAGGGGCACGAGGTTGGCTACACCTTC; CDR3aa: CASSQQGHEVGYTF
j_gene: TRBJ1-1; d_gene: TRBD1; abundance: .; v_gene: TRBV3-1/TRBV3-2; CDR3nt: TGTGCCAGCAGCCAAGAAGCACAGGGGAATGGGCGGAACACTGAAGCTTTCTTT; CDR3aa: CASSQEAQGNGRNTEAFF
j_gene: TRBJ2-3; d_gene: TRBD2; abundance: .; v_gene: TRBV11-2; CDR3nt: TGTGCCAGCAGCTCCCTCGCGGGGGGGGGCACAGATACGCAGTATTTT; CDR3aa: CASSSLAGGGTDTQYF
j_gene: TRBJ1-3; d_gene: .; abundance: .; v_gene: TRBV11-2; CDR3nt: TGTGCCAGCAGCTTTAGGCGGCAGAGCTCTGGAAACACCATATATTTT; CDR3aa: CASSFRRQSSGNTIYF
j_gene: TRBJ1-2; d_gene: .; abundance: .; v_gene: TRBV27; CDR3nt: TGTGCCAGCAGTTCCTCGACAGGTTCCTTGGGGAACTATGGCTACACCTTC; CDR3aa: CASSSSTGSLGNYGYTF
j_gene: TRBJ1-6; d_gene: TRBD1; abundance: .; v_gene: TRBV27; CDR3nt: TGTGCCAGCAGTTGGGGACAGGGGACGAATTCACCCCTCCACTTT; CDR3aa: CASSWGQGTNSPLHF
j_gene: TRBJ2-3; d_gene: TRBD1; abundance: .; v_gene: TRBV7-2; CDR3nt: TGTGCCAGCAGCCAAAACGGACAGGGAGGAGATACGCAGTATTTT; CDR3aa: CASSQNGQGGDTQYF
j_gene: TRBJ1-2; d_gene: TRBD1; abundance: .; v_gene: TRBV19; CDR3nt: TGTGCCAGTAGTACCGGGGGACAGAACTATGGCTACACCTTC; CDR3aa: CASSTGGQNYGYTF
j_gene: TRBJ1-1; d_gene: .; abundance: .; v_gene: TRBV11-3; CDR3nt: TGTGCCAGCAGCAGGCAGGGGTTGAACACTGAAGCTTTCTTT; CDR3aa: CASSRQGLNTEAFF
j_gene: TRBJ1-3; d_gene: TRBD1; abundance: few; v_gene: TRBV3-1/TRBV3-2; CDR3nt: TGTGCCAGCAGTGGAACAGGGGGAAGAAACACCATATATTTT; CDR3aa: CASSGTGGRNTIYF
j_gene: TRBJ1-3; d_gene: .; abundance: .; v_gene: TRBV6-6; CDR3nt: TGTGCCAGCAGAGCCACCTCTGGAAACACCATATATTTT; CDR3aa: CASRATSGNTIYF
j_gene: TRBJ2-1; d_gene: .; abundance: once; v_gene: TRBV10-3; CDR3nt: TGTGCCATCAGTGGGGACTTTTACAATGAGCAGTTCTTC; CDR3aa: CAISGDFYNEQFF
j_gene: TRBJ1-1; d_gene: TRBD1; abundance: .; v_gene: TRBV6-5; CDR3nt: TGTGCCAGCGGGGCAGGGGGCAACACTGAAGCTTTCTTT; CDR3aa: CASGAGGNTEAFF
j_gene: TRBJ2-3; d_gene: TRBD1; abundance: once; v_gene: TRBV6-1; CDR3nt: TGTGCCAGCAGTGAAGCCGGACAGGGGAGCGATACGCAGTATTTT; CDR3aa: CASSEAGQGSDTQYF
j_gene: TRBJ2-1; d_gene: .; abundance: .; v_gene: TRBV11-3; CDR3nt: TGTGCCAGCAGCTTACGGCGGGAGCAGTTCTTC; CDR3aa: CASSLRREQFF
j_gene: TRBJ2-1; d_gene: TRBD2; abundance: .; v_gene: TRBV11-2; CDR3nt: TGTGCCAGCAGCTTAGTCACGGGTAGCGGGAAGAATGAGCAGTTCTTC; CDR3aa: CASSLVTGSGKNEQFF
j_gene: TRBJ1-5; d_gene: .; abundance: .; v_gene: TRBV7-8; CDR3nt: TGTGCCAGCAGCTTGCGGCCCCAGGGGAATCAGCCCCAGCATTTT; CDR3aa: CASSLRPQGNQPQHF
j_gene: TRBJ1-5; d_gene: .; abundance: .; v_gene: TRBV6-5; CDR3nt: TGTGCCAGCAGTTATAGACAGGAGGACCAGCCCCAGCATTTT; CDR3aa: CASSYRQEDQPQHF
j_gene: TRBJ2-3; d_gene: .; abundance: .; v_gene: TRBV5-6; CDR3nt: TGTGCCAGCACTGAGGGTTGGACAGATACGCAGTATTTT; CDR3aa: CASTEGWTDTQYF
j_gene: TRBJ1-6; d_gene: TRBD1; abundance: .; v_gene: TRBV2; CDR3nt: TGTGCCAGCAGTAGGGACAGGGGGACCCACTTT; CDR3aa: CASSRDRGTHF
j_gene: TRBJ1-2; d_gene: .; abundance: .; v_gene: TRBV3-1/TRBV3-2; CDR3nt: TGTGCCAGCAGCCACAACGTTCAGGTGCCTCTGGGTGGCTACACCTTC; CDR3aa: CASSHNVQVPLGGYTF
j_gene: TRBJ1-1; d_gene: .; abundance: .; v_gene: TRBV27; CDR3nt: TGTGCCAGCAGTTCATCCCAGACGGGGTACACTGAAGCTTTCTTT; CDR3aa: CASSSSQTGYTEAFF
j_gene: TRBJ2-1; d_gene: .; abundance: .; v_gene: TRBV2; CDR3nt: TGTGCCAGCAGTGTTCTAGAATTCAATGAGCAGTTCTTC; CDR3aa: CASSVLEFNEQFF
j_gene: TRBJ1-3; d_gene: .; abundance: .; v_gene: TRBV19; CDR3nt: TGTGCCACCAACTCACAGGTCGGGGGAAACACCATATATTTT; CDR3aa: CATNSQVGGNTIYF
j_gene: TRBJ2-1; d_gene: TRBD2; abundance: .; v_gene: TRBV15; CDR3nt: TGTGCCACCAGCAGAATACCGGGACTACACAATGAGCAGTTCTTC; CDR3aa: CATSRIPGLHNEQFF
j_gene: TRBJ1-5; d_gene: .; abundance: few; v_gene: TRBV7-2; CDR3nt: TGTGCCAGCAGCTTAGGAGGGGGTCAGCCCCAGCATTTT; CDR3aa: CASSLGGGQPQHF
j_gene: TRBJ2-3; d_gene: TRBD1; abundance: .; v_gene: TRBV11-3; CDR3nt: TGTGCCAGCAGCTTTGAGGGGTGGGACAGGGCGAGCACAGATACGCAGTATTTT; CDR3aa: CASSFEGWDRASTDTQYF
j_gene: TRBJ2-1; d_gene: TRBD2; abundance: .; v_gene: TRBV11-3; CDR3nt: TGTGCCAGCAGCGCTAGCGGGAGGGCAGCTCGGTTCTTC; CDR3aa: CASSASGRAARFF
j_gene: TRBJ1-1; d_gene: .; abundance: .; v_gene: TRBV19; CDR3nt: TGTGCCAGTAGTATAGGACTGGATAACACTGAAGCTTTCTTT; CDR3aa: CASSIGLDNTEAFF
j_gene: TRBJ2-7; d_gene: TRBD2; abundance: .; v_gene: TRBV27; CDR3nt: TGTGCCAGCTCCGGGACTAGCGGGGGACTCCTCTCCTACGAGCAGTACTTC; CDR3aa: CASSGTSGGLLSYEQYF
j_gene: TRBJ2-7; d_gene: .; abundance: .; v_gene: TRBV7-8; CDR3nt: TGTGCCAGCAACCCCGCCCCAAGTGTAGGGGTTGGGCAGTACTTC; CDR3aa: CASNPAPSVGVGQYF
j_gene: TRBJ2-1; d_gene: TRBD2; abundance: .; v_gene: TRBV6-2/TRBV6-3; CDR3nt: TGTGCCAGCAGCCAACTAGCGGGGGGAGGTAATGAGCAGTTCTTC; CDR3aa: CASSQLAGGGNEQFF
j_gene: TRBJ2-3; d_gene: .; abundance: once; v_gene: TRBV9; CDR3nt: TGTGCCAGCAGCACGACGACAGCTACAGATACGCAGTATTTT; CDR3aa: CASSTTTATDTQYF
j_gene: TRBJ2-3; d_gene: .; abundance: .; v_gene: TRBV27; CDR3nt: TGTGCCAGCGGGCGGGGCTGGGATACGCAGTATTTT; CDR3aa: CASGRGWDTQYF
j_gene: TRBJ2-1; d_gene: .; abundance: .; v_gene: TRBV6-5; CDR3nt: TGTGCCAGCAGGCTAGCAACAATGGGGGAGCAGTTCTTC; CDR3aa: CASRLATMGEQFF
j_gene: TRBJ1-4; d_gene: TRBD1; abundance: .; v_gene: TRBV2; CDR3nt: TGTGCCAGCAGTGTCTTAGCGGACAGGAAGAGACTGTTTTTT; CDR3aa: CASSVLADRKRLFF
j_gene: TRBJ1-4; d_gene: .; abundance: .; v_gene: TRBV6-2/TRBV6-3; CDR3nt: TGTGCCAGCAGTTCATCAGGGTTGAAACTGTTTTTT; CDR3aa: CASSSSGLKLFF
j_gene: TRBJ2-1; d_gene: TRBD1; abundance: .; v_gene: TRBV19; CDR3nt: TGTGCCAGTAGTATCTCGGGGACAGGGGGCATGAACAGTGAGCAGTTCTTC; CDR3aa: CASSISGTGGMNSEQFF
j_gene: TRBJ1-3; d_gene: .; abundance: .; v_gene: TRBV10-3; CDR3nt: TGTGCCATCAGTGAAATTAATGGACAGCGCTCTGGAAACACCATATATTTT; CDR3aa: CAISEINGQRSGNTIYF
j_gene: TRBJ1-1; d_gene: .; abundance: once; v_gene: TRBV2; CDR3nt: TGTGCCAGCCGAGGGGGACGTGAAGCTTTCTTT; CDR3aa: CASRGGREAFF
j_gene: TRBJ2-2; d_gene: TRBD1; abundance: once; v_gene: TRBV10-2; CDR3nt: TGCGCCAGCAGCATGTGGAATCAGGGGGCGCGGGGCACCGGGGAGCTGTTTTTT; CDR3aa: CASSMWNQGARGTGELFF